The clone carrying this TCR beta chain turned up a few times. Antigen specificity is unknown. These data are taken from a study of shared clonotypes between healthy human individuals. Across the whole study: Each donor had three CD4 naive, three CD4 memory, two CD8 naive and one CD8 memory plate.

The CDR3 consists of 12 residues. Trimming cost V 7 bases and J 0 bases, with 7 bases left between them. Germline V gives CDR1 MDHEN, CDR2 SYDVKM. Donors, healthy HIV-negative adults, lacked recent acute infections or vaccinations. The CD4+ fraction was divided into a CD45RA+ naive subset and a CD45RA-negative memory subset. Findings of the study overall: Clonotypes not shared had lower generation probabilities than those common to all four donors.

Here immunoSEQ multiplex PCR was the method, and the copy in TCRdb shows in-frame clones only, minus some. This sample has over 700,000 clones; 72% occur once, and the top ten carry around 1.8%. Sequenced sample: memory CD4+ T cells sorted from blood. As for subset: CD45RA-negative fraction. This chain connects TRBV28 to TRBJ2-7; the D is unclear. The clonotype was recovered from a woman in her 30s in good health. The CDR3 is CASTAHSYEQYF. In DNA, the CDR3 is TGTGCCAGCACTGCTCACTCCTACGAGCAGTACTTC. Full variable domain (missing parts from reference TRBV28 and TRBJ2-7): DVKVTQSSRYLVKRTGEKVFLECVQDMDHENMFWYRQDPGLGLRLIYFSYDVKMKEKGDIPEGYSVSREKKERFSLILESASTNQTSMYLCASTAHSYEQYFGPGTRLTVT.